A single sample is the source of the 30 T cell receptor beta chains below, sequenced in a study of read filtering for tumor transcriptome and immune sequencing. Molecular barcoded adaptors covering alpha/delta and beta/gamma chains were used on approximately 400 ng RNA. TCRdb reanalysed the reads using MiXCR and keeps one entry per CDR3 protein. The sample carries around 30,000 distinct CDR3 sequences, roughly 18% recorded once. Sequencing used a population of CD138-negative cells sorted from bone marrow. These receptors were taken from a donor aged 40 or over with multiple myeloma.

J is TRBJ2-2 and V is TRBV6-6; unclear D gene. V gave up 7 bases and J gave up 4 bases, with 10 bases separating them. This CDR3 spans 13 amino acids. Per germline, CDR1 MNHNY and CDR2 SVGAGI (reference sequence). CDR3 DNA sequence: TGTGCCAGCATTGGGTTCATCACCGGGGAGCTGTTTTTT. It encodes CASIGFITGELFF.

Comment on this clonotype: Possible read error: a much larger clone is one base away. The J gene is TRBJ1-5, the V gene TRBV7-9, with 7 bases identical to TRBD1. The V gene's germline CDR1 is SEHNR and CDR2 FQNEAQ (reference sequence). There are 13 residues in the CDR3. CDR3 in DNA: TGTGCCTGCAGCTCGGGGACAGATCAGCCCCAGCATTTT. Translation gives CACSSGTDQPQHF.

The rearrangement uses TRBV27 and TRBJ2-3, with D possibly called TRBD1 or TRBD2 (6 bases each). Trimming removed 4 bases at V and 1 base at J, with 12 bases between. Germline V gene lookup returns CDR1 MNHEY and CDR2 SMNVEV (reference sequence). The CDR3 sequence is 15 residues long. The CDR3 DNA sequence: TGTGCCAGCAGTTCCCAGGAGGGGGGCACAGATACGCAGTATTTT. It specifies CASSSQEGGTDTQYF.

This clonotype is judged medium-sized. The chain uses TRBV2 and TRBJ2-6; D remains ambiguous. This CDR3 comprises 15 residues. Germline values: CDR1 SNHLY, CDR2 FYNNEI. Trimming took 1 base from V and 0 from J, leaving 4 bases between them. As DNA, the CDR3 is TGTGCCAGCAGTGAAGGCTTCTCTGGGGCCAACGTCCTGACTTTC. It is translated as CASSEGFSGANVLTF.

In this sample, this clonotype turned up many times. The chain joins TRBV3-1 to TRBJ1-1; no firm D call. Germline V gives CDR1 LGHDT, CDR2 YNNKEL (reference sequence). The CDR3 is 14 amino acids. V shed 1 base and J shed 0 bases, with 6 bases lying between them. CDR3 in DNA: TGTGCCAGCAGCCAAGGGCAGATGAACACTGAAGCTTTCTTT. Translating gives CASSQGQMNTEAFF.

This clonotype was observed many times. The V call is TRBV5-1, the J call TRBJ1-5, with a possible D match to TRBD1 (5 bases). CDR3 length: 16 amino acids. Germline V gene sequence: CDR1 SGHRS, CDR2 YFSETQ. V gave up 2 bases and J gave up 3 bases, with 15 bases separating them. The CDR3 sequence: CASSFWGKGVNQPQHF. The CDR3 nucleotides are TGCGCCAGCAGCTTTTGGGGGAAAGGGGTCAATCAGCCCCAGCATTTT.

This clonotype was seen ten or more times. The J gene is TRBJ2-5, the V gene TRBV7-8, with a weak D call TRBD1 (5 bases). This CDR3 region has 14 residues. The V end lost 4 bases, the J end lost 2 bases, and 11 bases lay between the germline ends. Germline CDR1 and CDR2: SGHVS and FQNEAQ. CDR3 in amino acids: CASSSTETQETQYF. The CDR3 region has the DNA TGTGCCAGCAGCTCGACAGAGACACAAGAGACCCAGTACTTC. Complete variable domain (other parts from reference TRBV7-8 and TRBJ2-5): GAGVSQSPRYKVAKRGQDVALRCDPISGHVSLFWYQQALGQGPEFLTYFQNEAQLDKSGLPSDRFFAERPEGSVSTLKIQRTQQEDSAVYLCASSSTETQETQYFGPGTRLLVL.

Comment on this clonotype: It may be a read error: a sequence one base away is much more abundant. V and J are TRBV6-1 and TRBJ2-2; tentatively, D is TRBD2 (5 bases). The CDR3 contains 13 residues. From germline, CDR1 is MNHNS and CDR2 SASEGT. The CDR3 nucleotides are TGTGCCAGCAGACAGCCGAACACCGGGGAGCCGTTTTTT. Its protein product is CASRQPNTGEPFF.

This clonotype was seen repeatedly, ten times or more. V and J are TRBV12-3 or TRBV12-4 and TRBJ2-2; D unclear. Deletions cut 5 bases from V and 6 bases from J, with 10 bases between. The CDR3 consists of 13 residues. The CDR3 DNA sequence: TGTGCCAGCAGTCCCCTCAGGTCCGGGGAGCTGTTTTTT. This sequence encodes CASSPLRSGELFF.

This clonotype was recorded at least ten times. One end of the junction is discordant with germline, which a read error may explain. The chain couples TRBV20-1 to TRBJ2-6; possibly TRBD1 or TRBD2 for D (7 bases each). CDR1 DFQATT and CDR2 SNEGSKA come from the germline V gene (reference sequence). This CDR3 has 16 amino acids. This CDR3 reads CSAMGRGRLGDNVLTF. The CDR3 coding sequence is TGCAGTGCTATGGGGAGGGGGCGCCTTGGGGACAACGTCCTGACTTTC.

This clonotype came up many times. The chain recombines TRBV4-1 with TRBJ2-1; D is perhaps TRBD2 (6 bases). The germline V and J ends were trimmed by 3 bases and 4 bases, with 19 bases remaining between them. The CDR3 contains 17 residues. Per the germline V gene, CDR1 is MGHRA and CDR2 is YSYEKL. CDR3 amino acids: CASSQGLLARRYNEQFF. Here the CDR3 DNA reads TGCGCCAGCAGCCAGGGGTTACTAGCAAGGAGATACAATGAGCAGTTCTTC.

This clonotype was seen repeatedly, ten times or more. The rearrangement uses TRBV20-1 and TRBJ2-1, with 7 bases fitting TRBD1. V dropped 6 bases and J dropped 0; count of bases not matched to a gene: 11. CDR1 is DFQATT, CDR2 SNEGSKA, per germline (reference sequence). The CDR3 loop spans 16 amino acids. DNA for the CDR3: TGCAGTGCAGAAGCCGGGACAGCAGACTCCTACAATGAGCAGTTCTTC. Protein product: CSAEAGTADSYNEQFF.

Turning to this clonotype: Just one base apart from a much larger clone, this may be a read error. The chain employs TRBV7-9 and TRBJ2-5; 9 nucleotides agree with TRBD2. V lost 5 bases and J lost 2; bases outside the gene matches: 9. CDR3 size: 16 residues. Per germline, CDR1 SEHNR and CDR2 FQNEAQ (reference sequence). The CDR3 nucleotides read TGTGCCAGCAGCCCCCTCATAGCGGGGGATCAAGAGACCCAGTACTTC. Translating gives CASSPLIAGDQETQYF.

CDR3 loop: CASIPVGASYNEQFF. The CDR3 DNA reads TGTGCCAGCATCCCCGTGGGCGCCTCCTACAATGAGCAGTTCTTC. The chain carries TRBV7-6 and TRBJ2-1; D unresolved. This CDR3 spans 15 amino acids. V was clipped by 7 bases and J by 0 bases, with 13 bases between them. Per germline, CDR1 SGHVS and CDR2 FNYEAQ.

This clonotype occurred many times. The genes are TRBV20-1 and TRBJ2-1, with 13 bases identical to TRBD2. The CDR3 has 15 residues. The trim removed 3 bases at V and 4 bases at J, leaving 3 bases unmatched. Germline V gene lookup returns CDR1 DFQATT and CDR2 SNEGSKA (reference sequence). The CDR3 protein is CSARSTSGGYNEQFF. In nucleotides, the CDR3 is TGCAGTGCTAGGTCGACTAGCGGGGGGTACAATGAGCAGTTCTTC.

By sample fraction, this clonotype is medium-sized. V gene TRBV29-1 combines with J gene TRBJ2-1; D possibly corresponds to TRBD1 (5 bases). V dropped 4 bases and J dropped 3 bases, with 10 bases sitting between them. The CDR3 has 13 amino acids. Germline CDR1 SQVTM, CDR2 ANQGSEA. For the CDR3, the DNA is TGCAGCGTTGGACAGTCTGACTACAATGAGCAGTTCTTC. Protein product: CSVGQSDYNEQFF.

The table lists this clonotype with many counts. V gene TRBV12-3 or TRBV12-4 combines with J gene TRBJ1-4; D is uncertain. V dropped 3 bases and J dropped 3 bases, with 11 bases sitting between them. This CDR3 has 15 amino acids. The CDR3 spells CASSFLQMANEKLFF. CDR3 in DNA: TGTGCCAGCAGTTTTTTGCAGATGGCTAATGAAAAACTGTTTTTT.

This clonotype was seen many times. This rearrangement joins TRBV2 to TRBJ2-5; weak D call: TRBD2 (5 bases). V was cut by 7 bases and J by 8 bases, with 14 bases left in between. Germline-derived CDR1 and CDR2 are SNHLY and FYNNEI. The CDR3 consists of 12 residues. In nucleotides, the CDR3 is TGTGCCAGCATTTCCCCACCGGGAACCCAGTACTTC. It yields the protein CASISPPGTQYF.

V usage is TRBV7-2 and J usage is TRBJ1-1; D call uncertain. V was trimmed by 2 bases and J by 5 bases, leaving 9 bases between them. CDR1 and CDR2 (germline): SGHTA, FQGNSA. The CDR3 contains 13 residues. The CDR3 loop is CASSLMDRTEAFF. The CDR3 nucleotides read TGTGCCAGCAGCTTAATGGACCGAACTGAAGCTTTCTTT.

At least ten counts were recorded for this clonotype. The genes are TRBV7-9 and TRBJ2-5; 9 nucleotides align to TRBD1. This CDR3 has 15 amino acids. The germline V gene has CDR1 SEHNR and CDR2 FQNEAQ (reference sequence). V shed 5 bases, J shed 4 bases, and the junction held 8 bases outside the gene matches. The CDR3 here is CASSQGQGVLETQYF. CDR3 coding DNA: TGTGCCAGCAGCCAGGGACAGGGCGTCCTAGAGACCCAGTACTTC. The complete variable domain, with remaining parts taken from reference TRBV7-9 and TRBJ2-5, reads DTGVSQNPRHKITKRGQNVTFRCDPISEHNRLYWYRQTLGQGPEFLTYFQNEAQLEKSRLLSDRFSAERPKGSFSTLEIQRTEQGDSAMYLCASSQGQGVLETQYFGPGTRLLVL.

Notes on this clonotype: The junction differs from germline at one of its ends, possibly a read error. The chain is built from TRBV12-3 or TRBV12-4 and TRBJ1-1, with D possibly matching TRBD1 (5 bases). The CDR3 has 14 amino acids. The CDR3 DNA follows: TGTGCCAGCAGTTTGGACGGGGGGAACACTGAAGCCTTCTTT. This gives the protein CASSLDGGNTEAFF.

Details on this clonotype: A much larger clonotype is one base distant, so this may be a read error. The J gene is TRBJ1-4, the V gene TRBV6-1, with no clear D. Germline CDR1 reads MNHNS; CDR2 reads SASEGT. Trimming shortened V by 8 bases and J by 3 bases, and 16 bases separated the two germline ends. The CDR3 totals 15 residues. The CDR3 coding sequence is TGTGCCAGCGGTGGCGCAACAAGGCCTAATGAAAAACTGTTTTTT. It specifies CASGGATRPNEKLFF.

As regards this clonotype: This sequence may be a read error, since a much larger clone differs from it by one base. The chain employs TRBV5-1 and TRBJ1-1; D unclear. Germline assignment: CDR1 SGHRS and CDR2 YFSETQ. The CDR3 has 13 residues. Trimming removed 5 bases at V and 0 bases at J, with 8 bases between. CDR3 protein: CASSASMNTEAFF. For the CDR3, the DNA is TGCGCCAGCAGTGCGAGCATGAACACTGAAGCTTTCTTT.

As regards this clonotype: A much larger clonotype is one base distant, so this may be a read error. The chain carries TRBV3-1 and TRBJ2-5; a weak D match, TRBD2 (6 bases). V was pared by 8 bases and J by 7 bases, with 17 bases between. This CDR3 has 13 amino acids. Per the germline V gene, CDR1 is LGHDT and CDR2 is YNNKEL (reference sequence). The DNA for the CDR3 is TGTGCCAGCCGACCCGGGGGAGAAGGGACCCAGTACTTC. Translation: CASRPGGEGTQYF.

V usage is TRBV20-1 and J usage is TRBJ2-4; 10 nucleotides agree with TRBD2. The CDR3 is 13 residues long. Germline CDR1 DFQATT, CDR2 SNEGSKA (reference sequence). The ends lost 5 bases at V and 9 bases at J; junction bases unmatched: 7. CDR3 coding DNA: TGCAGTGCTCCAGGACTAGCGGCGGGCATTCAGTACTTC. This codes for CSAPGLAAGIQYF.

This clonotype was observed many times. The V call is TRBV20-1, the J call TRBJ2-1; 10 bases are shared with TRBD2. V dropped 6 bases and J dropped 8; count of bases not matched to a gene: 4. Germline V gene sequence: CDR1 DFQATT, CDR2 SNEGSKA (reference sequence). This CDR3 region has 12 residues. The CDR3 here is CSASGTSDEQFF. The CDR3 region has the DNA TGCAGTGCCTCCGGGACTAGCGATGAGCAGTTCTTC.

There are many counts of this clonotype. The CDR3 loop reads CASSLRMNTEAFF. CDR3 DNA sequence: TGTGCCAGCAGCCTACGGATGAACACTGAAGCTTTCTTT. The J gene is TRBJ1-1, the V gene TRBV7-2; no definite D call. This CDR3 comprises 13 residues. The germline V gene encodes CDR1 SGHTA and CDR2 FQGNSA. Trimming took 5 bases from V and 0 from J, leaving 7 bases between them.

This clonotype appeared many times. V and J are TRBV6-6 and TRBJ2-1; D is ambiguous. The germline V gene has CDR1 MNHNY and CDR2 SVGAGI (reference sequence). V shed 3 bases and J shed 8 bases, with 5 bases lying between them. The length of the CDR3 is 11 residues. The CDR3 region has the DNA TGTGCCAGCAGTTATGGATATGAGCAGTTCTTC. This translates into CASSYGYEQFF.

This clonotype has at least ten counts. The chain couples TRBV11-2 to TRBJ2-5; D might be TRBD2 (5 bases). The CDR3 covers 13 residues. Deletions cut 2 bases from V and 1 base from J, with 5 bases between. CDR1 is SGHAT, CDR2 FQNNGV, per germline. CDR3 in DNA: TGTGCCAGCAGCTTACTAGCCCAAGAGACCCAGTACTTC. Residues: CASSLLAQETQYF. The full variable domain, completed using reference TRBV11-2 and TRBJ2-5, is EAGVAQSPRYKIIEKRQSVAFWCNPISGHATLYWYQQILGQGPKLLIQFQNNGVVDDSQLPKDRFSAERLKGVDSTLKIQPAKLEDSAVYLCASSLLAQETQYFGPGTRLLVL.

This clonotype has at least ten counts. This chain's CDR3 is CASSYVIAGGPREYF. The DNA of the CDR3 is TGTGCCAGCAGTTACGTGATAGCGGGGGGACCCCGAGAGTACTTC. The chain recombines TRBV6-2 or TRBV6-3 with TRBJ2-7; 10 bases fit TRBD2. The CDR3 spans 15 residues. V dropped 2 bases and J dropped 11; count of bases not matched to a gene: 12. Germline values: CDR1 MNHEY, CDR2 SVGEGT.